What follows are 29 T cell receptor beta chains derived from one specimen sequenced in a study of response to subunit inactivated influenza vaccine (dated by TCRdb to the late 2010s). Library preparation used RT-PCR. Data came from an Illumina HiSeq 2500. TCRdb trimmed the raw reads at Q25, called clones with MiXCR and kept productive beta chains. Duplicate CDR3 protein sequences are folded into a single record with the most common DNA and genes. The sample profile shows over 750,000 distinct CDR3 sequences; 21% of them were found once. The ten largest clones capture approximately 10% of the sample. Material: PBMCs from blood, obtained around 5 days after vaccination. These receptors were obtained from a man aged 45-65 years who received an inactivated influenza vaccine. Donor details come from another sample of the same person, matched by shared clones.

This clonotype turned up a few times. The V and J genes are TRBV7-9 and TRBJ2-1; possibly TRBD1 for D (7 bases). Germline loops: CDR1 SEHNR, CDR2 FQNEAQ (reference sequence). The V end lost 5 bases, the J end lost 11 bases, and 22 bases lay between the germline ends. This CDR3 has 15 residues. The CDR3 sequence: CASSRGQDPGLQQFF. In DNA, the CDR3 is TGTGCCAGCAGCCGTGGACAGGATCCGGGACTCCAGCAGTTCTTC.

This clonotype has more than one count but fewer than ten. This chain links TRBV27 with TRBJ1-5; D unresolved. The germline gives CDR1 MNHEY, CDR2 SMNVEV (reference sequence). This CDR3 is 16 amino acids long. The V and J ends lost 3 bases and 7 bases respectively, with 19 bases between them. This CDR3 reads CASSFSHHRSGQPQHF. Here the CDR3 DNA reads TGTGCCAGCAGTTTCTCCCATCACCGGTCCGGACAGCCCCAGCATTTT.

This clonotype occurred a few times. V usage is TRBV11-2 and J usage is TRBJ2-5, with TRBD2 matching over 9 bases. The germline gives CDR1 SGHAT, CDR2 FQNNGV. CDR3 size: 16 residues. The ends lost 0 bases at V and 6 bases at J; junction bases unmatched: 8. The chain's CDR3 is CASSLERGGLTKTQYF. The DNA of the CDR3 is TGTGCCAGCAGCTTAGAGCGGGGGGGCCTCACAAAGACCCAGTACTTC.

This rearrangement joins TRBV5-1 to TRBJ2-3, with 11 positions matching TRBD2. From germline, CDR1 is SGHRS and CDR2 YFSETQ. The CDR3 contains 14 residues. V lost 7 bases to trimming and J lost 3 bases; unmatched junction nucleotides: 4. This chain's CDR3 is CASLAGGPTDTQYF. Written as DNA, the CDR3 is TGCGCCAGCTTAGCGGGAGGGCCGACAGATACGCAGTATTTT.

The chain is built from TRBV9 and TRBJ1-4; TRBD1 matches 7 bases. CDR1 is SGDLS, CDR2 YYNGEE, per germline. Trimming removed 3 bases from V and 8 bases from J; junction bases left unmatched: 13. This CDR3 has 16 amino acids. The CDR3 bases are TGTGCCAGCAGCGCCCCGCCGGGGGGACAGAACGAAAAACTGTTTTTT. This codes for CASSAPPGGQNEKLFF.

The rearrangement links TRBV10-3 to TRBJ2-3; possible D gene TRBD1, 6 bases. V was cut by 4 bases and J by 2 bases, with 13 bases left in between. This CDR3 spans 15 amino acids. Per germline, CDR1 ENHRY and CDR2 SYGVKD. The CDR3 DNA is TGTGCCATCAGTGTTCGACAGGACTTCACAGATACGCAGTATTTT. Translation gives CAISVRQDFTDTQYF.

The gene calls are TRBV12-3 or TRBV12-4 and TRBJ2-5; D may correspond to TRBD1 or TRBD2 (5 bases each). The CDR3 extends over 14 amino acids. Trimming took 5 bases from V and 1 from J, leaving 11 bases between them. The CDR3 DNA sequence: TGTGCCAGCAGTCAGGGAGTAAGCCAAGAGACCCAGTACTTC. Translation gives CASSQGVSQETQYF.

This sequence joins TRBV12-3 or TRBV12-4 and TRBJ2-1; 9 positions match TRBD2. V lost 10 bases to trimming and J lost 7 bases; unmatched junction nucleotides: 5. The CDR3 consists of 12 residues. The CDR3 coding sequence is TGTGCCACCGCGCGGGGGGGAAATGAGCAGTTCTTC. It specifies CATARGGNEQFF.

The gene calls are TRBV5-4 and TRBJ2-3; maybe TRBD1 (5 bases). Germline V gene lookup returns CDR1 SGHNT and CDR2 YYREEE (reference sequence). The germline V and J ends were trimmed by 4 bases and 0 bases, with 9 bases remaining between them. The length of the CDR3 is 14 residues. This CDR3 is CASSRQMSTDTQYF. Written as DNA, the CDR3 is TGTGCCAGCAGCAGACAGATGAGCACAGATACGCAGTATTTT.

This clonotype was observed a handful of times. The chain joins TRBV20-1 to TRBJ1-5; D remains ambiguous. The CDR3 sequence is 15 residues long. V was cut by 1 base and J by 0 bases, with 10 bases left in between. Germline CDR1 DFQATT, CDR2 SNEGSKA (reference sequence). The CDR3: CSARGVRDSNQPQHF. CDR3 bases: TGCAGTGCTAGAGGGGTCAGAGATAGCAATCAGCCCCAGCATTTT.

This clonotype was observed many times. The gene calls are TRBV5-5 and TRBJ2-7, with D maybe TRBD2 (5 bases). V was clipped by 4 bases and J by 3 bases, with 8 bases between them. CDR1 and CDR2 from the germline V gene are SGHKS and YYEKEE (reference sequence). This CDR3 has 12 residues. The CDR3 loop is CASSKGDYEQYF. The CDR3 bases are TGTGCCAGCAGCAAGGGAGACTACGAGCAGTACTTC.

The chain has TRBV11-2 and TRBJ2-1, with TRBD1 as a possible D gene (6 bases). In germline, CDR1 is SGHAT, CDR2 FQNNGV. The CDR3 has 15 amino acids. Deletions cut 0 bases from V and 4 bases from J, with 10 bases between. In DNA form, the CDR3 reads TGTGCCAGCAGCTTAGAGGTTAGGGGGTACAATGAGCAGTTCTTC. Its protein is CASSLEVRGYNEQFF.

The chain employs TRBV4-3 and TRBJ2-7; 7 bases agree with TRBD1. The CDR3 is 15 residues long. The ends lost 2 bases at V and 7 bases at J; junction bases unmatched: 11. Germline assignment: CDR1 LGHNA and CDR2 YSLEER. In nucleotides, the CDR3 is TGCGCCAGCAGCCAATATTTCCAGGGGGTAGGTGAGCAGTACTTC. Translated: CASSQYFQGVGEQYF.

The CDR3 region has the DNA TGTGCCACCAGTGATCCAGGACAGACGGGGACTTTCTTT. Its translation is CATSDPGQTGTFF. V usage is TRBV24-1 and J usage is TRBJ1-1, with D perhaps TRBD1 (6 bases). V lost 3 bases, J lost 12 bases, and 16 bases lay in between. The CDR3 extends over 13 amino acids. Germline loops: CDR1 KGHDR, CDR2 SFDVKD.

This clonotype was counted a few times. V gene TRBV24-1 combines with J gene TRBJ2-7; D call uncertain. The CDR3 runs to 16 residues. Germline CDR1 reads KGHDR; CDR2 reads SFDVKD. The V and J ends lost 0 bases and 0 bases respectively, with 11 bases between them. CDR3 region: CATSDLQSRSSYEQYF. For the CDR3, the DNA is TGTGCCACCAGTGATTTGCAGAGCAGGAGCTCCTACGAGCAGTACTTC.

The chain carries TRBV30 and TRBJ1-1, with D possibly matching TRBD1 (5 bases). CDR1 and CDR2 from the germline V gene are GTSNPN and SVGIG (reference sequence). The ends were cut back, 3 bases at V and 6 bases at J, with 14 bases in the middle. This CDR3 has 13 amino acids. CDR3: CAWSPERGAEAFF. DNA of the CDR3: TGTGCCTGGAGCCCAGAAAGGGGTGCTGAAGCTTTCTTT.

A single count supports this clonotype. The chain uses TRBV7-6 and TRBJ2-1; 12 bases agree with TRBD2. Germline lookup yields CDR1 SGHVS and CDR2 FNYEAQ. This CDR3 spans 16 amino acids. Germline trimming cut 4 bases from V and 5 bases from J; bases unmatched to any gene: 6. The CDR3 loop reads CASSSWTSGINNEQFF. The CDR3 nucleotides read TGTGCCAGCAGCTCGTGGACTAGCGGGATAAACAATGAGCAGTTCTTC.

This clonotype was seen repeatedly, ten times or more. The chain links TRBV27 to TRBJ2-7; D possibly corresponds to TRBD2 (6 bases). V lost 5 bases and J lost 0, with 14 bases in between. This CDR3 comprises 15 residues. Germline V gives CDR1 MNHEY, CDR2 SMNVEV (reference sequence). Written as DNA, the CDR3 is TGTGCCAGCAGTCCAGATAGCGGACCCTCCTACGAGCAGTACTTC. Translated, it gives CASSPDSGPSYEQYF.

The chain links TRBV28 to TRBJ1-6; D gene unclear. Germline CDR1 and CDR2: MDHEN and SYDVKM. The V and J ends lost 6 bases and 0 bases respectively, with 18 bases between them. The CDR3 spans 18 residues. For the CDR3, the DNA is TGTGCCAGCAGAGGACTACCGGGCCAAAGCTCCTATAATTCACCCCTCCACTTT. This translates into CASRGLPGQSSYNSPLHF.

CDR3 residues: CASSGPFGGSMEQFF. The CDR3 nucleotides read TGCGCCAGCAGTGGCCCGTTCGGGGGGTCAATGGAGCAGTTCTTC. The chain links TRBV4-3 to TRBJ2-1, with 7 bases fitting TRBD2. From germline, CDR1 is LGHNA and CDR2 YSLEER. The junction had 15 bases not matched to a gene; V was cut back by 6 bases and J by 10 bases. The CDR3 covers 15 residues.

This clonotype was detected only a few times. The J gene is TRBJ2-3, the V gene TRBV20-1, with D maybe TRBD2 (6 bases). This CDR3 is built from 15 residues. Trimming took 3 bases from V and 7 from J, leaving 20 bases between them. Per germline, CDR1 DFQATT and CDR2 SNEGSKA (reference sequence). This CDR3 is CSAREAGDLGNTQYF. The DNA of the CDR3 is TGCAGTGCTAGGGAAGCGGGCGACCTCGGGAATACGCAGTATTTT.

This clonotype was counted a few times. In DNA form, the CDR3 reads TGCGCCAGCAGCTTGGTTTACAGCGGGAGTGAAGGCAATGAGCAGTTCTTC. It is translated as CASSLVYSGSEGNEQFF. The rearrangement links TRBV5-1 to TRBJ2-1; TRBD2 aligns across 8 bases. This CDR3 is built from 17 residues. Germline CDR1 reads SGHRS; CDR2 reads YFSETQ. V gave up 0 bases and J gave up 6 bases; unmatched junction bases: 11.

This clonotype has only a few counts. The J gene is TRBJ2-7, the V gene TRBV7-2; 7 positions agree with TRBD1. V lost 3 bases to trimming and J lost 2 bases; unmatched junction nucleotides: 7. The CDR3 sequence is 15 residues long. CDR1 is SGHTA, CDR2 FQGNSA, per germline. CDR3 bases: TGTGCCAGCAGCTTTCCCCGACAGGGTACCTACGAGCAGTACTTC. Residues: CASSFPRQGTYEQYF.

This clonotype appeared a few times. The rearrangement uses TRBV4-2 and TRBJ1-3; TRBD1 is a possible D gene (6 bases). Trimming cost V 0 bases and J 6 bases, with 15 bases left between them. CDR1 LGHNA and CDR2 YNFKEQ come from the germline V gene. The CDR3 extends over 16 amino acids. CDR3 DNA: TGTGCCAGCAGCCAAGATTCCGGGGGCGGTGAAAACACCATATATTTT. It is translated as CASSQDSGGGENTIYF.

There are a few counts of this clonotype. The DNA for the CDR3 is TGTGCCAGCAGTTTCGAAGCTAGCGGGAGGTACGAGCAGTACTTC. Amino acids: CASSFEASGRYEQYF. J is TRBJ2-7 and V is TRBV27, with 11 positions matching TRBD2. CDR1 is MNHEY, CDR2 SMNVEV, per germline (reference sequence). J lost 4 bases, V lost 3 bases, and 5 bases had no gene match. CDR3 length: 15 residues.

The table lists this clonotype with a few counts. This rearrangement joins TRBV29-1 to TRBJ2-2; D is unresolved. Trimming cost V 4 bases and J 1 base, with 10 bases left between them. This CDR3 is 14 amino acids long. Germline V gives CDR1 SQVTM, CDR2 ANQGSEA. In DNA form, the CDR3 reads TGCAGCGTTGGGTTTAGGCTGAACACCGGGGAGCTGTTTTTT. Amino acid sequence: CSVGFRLNTGELFF.

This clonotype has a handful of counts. The CDR3 nucleotides are TGCAGTGCTCCGGTCCCGAACTACAATGAGCAGTTCTTC. It encodes CSAPVPNYNEQFF. The V gene is TRBV20-1, the J gene TRBJ2-1; D is unclear. Trimming took 5 bases from V and 3 from J, leaving 11 bases between them. CDR1 is DFQATT and CDR2 is SNEGSKA in the germline V gene (reference sequence). The CDR3 loop spans 13 amino acids.

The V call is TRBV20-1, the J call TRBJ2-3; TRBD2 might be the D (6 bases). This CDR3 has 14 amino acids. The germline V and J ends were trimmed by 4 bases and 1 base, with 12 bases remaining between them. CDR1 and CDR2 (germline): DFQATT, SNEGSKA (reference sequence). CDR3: CSATVGSRTDTQYF. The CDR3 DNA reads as TGCAGTGCTACCGTCGGGAGTCGCACAGATACGCAGTATTTT.

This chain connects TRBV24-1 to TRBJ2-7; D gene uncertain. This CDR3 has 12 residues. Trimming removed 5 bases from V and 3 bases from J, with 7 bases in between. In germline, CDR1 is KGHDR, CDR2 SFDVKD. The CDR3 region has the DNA TGTGCCACCAGTGTAACGGGCTACGAGCAGTACTTC. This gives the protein CATSVTGYEQYF.